The 32 T cell receptor beta chains below were found in one sample sequenced in a study of blood T cell repertoires in COVID-19. The repertoire was sequenced with immunoSEQ multiplex PCR; TCRdb's copy has only in-frame clones and lacks some. The repertoire has about 180,000 clones, approximately 85% of them found once; the top ten carry about 9.4%. Sequencing was performed on PBMCs or T cells enriched from blood (not recorded which). Source of these receptors: a woman younger than 30 who had recovered from COVID-19.

The J gene is TRBJ2-3, the V gene TRBV13, with 8 positions matching TRBD2. This CDR3 contains 17 residues. The ends lost 4 bases at V and 1 base at J; junction bases unmatched: 10. Germline-derived CDR1 and CDR2 are PRHDT and FYEKMQ (reference sequence). CDR3 protein: CASSSKSGTSRTDTQYF. The CDR3 coding sequence is TGTGCCAGCAGCTCGAAATCCGGGACTAGTCGCACAGATACGCAGTATTTT.

The chain combines TRBV18 with TRBJ1-2, with 8 bases identical to TRBD1. This CDR3 spans 16 amino acids. V was pared by 0 bases and J by 2 bases, with 5 bases of the junction left unmatched. Germline-derived CDR1 and CDR2 are KGHSH and LQKENI. The CDR3 is CASSPPQGAGNYGYTF. The CDR3 DNA is TGTGCCAGCTCACCACCGCAGGGGGCAGGAAACTATGGCTACACCTTC. The whole variable domain, filled in from reference TRBV18 and TRBJ1-2, reads NAGVMQNPRHLVRRRGQEARLRCSPMKGHSHVYWYRQLPEEGLKFMVYLQKENIIDESGMPKERFSAEFPKEGPSILRIQQVVRGDSAAYFCASSPPQGAGNYGYTFGSGTRLTVV.

The chain combines TRBV2 with TRBJ2-2; D remains ambiguous. The CDR3 sequence is 13 residues long. The germline V and J ends were trimmed by 6 bases and 5 bases, with 10 bases remaining between them. Germline V gives CDR1 SNHLY, CDR2 FYNNEI. CDR3 coding DNA: TGTGCCAGCAGCCAGTCGCATACCGGGGAGCTGTTTTTT. Translating gives CASSQSHTGELFF.

The chain recombines TRBV5-1 with TRBJ1-4; TRBD1 matches 7 bases. The germline gives CDR1 SGHRS, CDR2 YFSETQ. Unmatched junction bases numbered 12, after V lost 6 bases and J lost 7 bases. The CDR3 extends over 15 amino acids. DNA of the CDR3: TGCGCCAGCACCGATGGACAGGCAAGGGGTGAAAAACTGTTTTTT. This sequence encodes CASTDGQARGEKLFF.

The rearrangement joins TRBV7-9 to TRBJ1-2, with TRBD1 identical over 8 bases. Germline V gene data show CDR1 as SEHNR and CDR2 as FQNEAQ (reference sequence). The CDR3 loop spans 15 amino acids. V shed 2 bases, J shed 1 base, and the junction held 3 bases outside the gene matches. The CDR3 sequence: CASSLQGAINYGYTF. CDR3 sequence (DNA): TGTGCCAGCAGCTTACAGGGGGCGATTAACTATGGCTACACCTTC.

This clone was detected only once. This chain connects TRBV28 to TRBJ2-5; 14 bases line up with TRBD2. Germline trimming cut 5 bases from V and 4 bases from J; bases unmatched to any gene: 3. Germline values: CDR1 MDHEN, CDR2 SYDVKM. The CDR3 sequence is 15 residues long. CDR3 residues: CASSPTSGRVETQYF. Written as DNA, the CDR3 is TGTGCCAGCAGTCCGACTAGCGGGAGGGTAGAGACCCAGTACTTC.

CDR3 sequence reads: CASSYSGVGDPEAFF. The CDR3 DNA sequence: TGTGCCAGCAGTTACTCCGGCGTAGGGGATCCTGAAGCTTTCTTT. The V and J genes are TRBV6-2 or TRBV6-3 and TRBJ1-1, with D tentatively TRBD1 (5 bases). Germline lookup yields CDR1 MNHEY and CDR2 SVGEGT. Trimming removed 0 bases at V and 6 bases at J, with 14 bases between. The CDR3 totals 15 residues.

The chain combines TRBV27 with TRBJ2-7, with 12 bases fitting TRBD1. J gave up 7 bases and V 4 bases, and 5 bases lay outside the gene matches. Germline loops: CDR1 MNHEY, CDR2 SMNVEV (reference sequence). The CDR3 has 14 amino acids. DNA for the CDR3: TGTGCCAGCAGTTCTCCGGGACAGGGGGCGGAGCAGTACTTC. As protein: CASSSPGQGAEQYF.

The rearrangement uses TRBV4-1 and TRBJ1-1, with 8 bases matching TRBD1. The CDR3 sequence is 15 residues long. Germline CDR1 and CDR2: MGHRA and YSYEKL. With 5 bases clipped from V and 3 bases from J, the junction kept 8 bases outside the gene matches. CDR3 DNA sequence: TGCGCCAGCAGCGCAATAACAGGGGGGTACACTGAAGCTTTCTTT. This codes for CASSAITGGYTEAFF.

The CDR3 DNA reads TGTGCCAGCAGTTCCCGGACAGGGGGTAAACCTGAAGCTTTCTTT. Amino acids: CASSSRTGGKPEAFF. The rearrangement links TRBV27 to TRBJ1-1; 10 bases are a match to TRBD1. The germline gives CDR1 MNHEY, CDR2 SMNVEV (reference sequence). This CDR3 contains 15 residues. J gave up 6 bases and V 4 bases, and 8 bases lay outside the gene matches.

The CDR3 protein is CASSLEGQSNQPQHF. The CDR3 nucleotides are TGCGCCAGCAGCTTGGAAGGACAGAGCAATCAGCCCCAGCATTTT. This chain uses TRBV5-1 with TRBJ1-5, with D maybe TRBD1 (6 bases). V was cut by 0 bases and J by 1 base, with 8 bases left in between. This CDR3 contains 15 residues. CDR1 is SGHRS, CDR2 YFSETQ, per germline.

J is TRBJ2-3 and V is TRBV5-4, with D possibly being TRBD1 (5 bases). V was pared by 6 bases and J by 0 bases, with 14 bases between. The CDR3 runs to 15 residues. Per the germline V gene, CDR1 is SGHNT and CDR2 is YYREEE (reference sequence). CDR3: CASNPGDSSTDTQYF. The CDR3 DNA reads TGTGCCAGCAATCCAGGCGACAGTAGCACAGATACGCAGTATTTT.

This clone was recorded a few times. The chain joins TRBV18 to TRBJ2-5; weak D call: TRBD1 (6 bases). This CDR3 is built from 13 residues. The germline V and J ends were trimmed by 3 bases and 2 bases, with 7 bases remaining between them. Per the germline V gene, CDR1 is KGHSH and CDR2 is LQKENI. CDR3: CASSPDRQETQYF. The DNA of the CDR3 is TGTGCCAGCTCACCGGACAGACAAGAGACCCAGTACTTC.

This clone was observed a single time. This rearrangement joins TRBV5-5 to TRBJ1-2, with TRBD1 matching over 7 bases. The CDR3 has 15 residues. Germline V lookup: CDR1 SGHKS, CDR2 YYEKEE (reference sequence). V lost 2 bases, J lost 3 bases, and 7 bases stayed unmatched. This CDR3 reads CASSFGQARDYGYTF. CDR3 DNA: TGTGCCAGCAGCTTCGGACAGGCTAGGGACTATGGCTACACCTTC.

V usage is TRBV14 and J usage is TRBJ2-7; D is undetermined. V dropped 1 base and J dropped 7 bases, with 11 bases sitting between them. CDR3 length: 13 amino acids. Germline V gene sequence: CDR1 SGHDN, CDR2 FVKESK. In nucleotides, the CDR3 is TGTGCCAGCAGCCAAGTACCAGGCCGGGAGCAGTACTTC. This encodes CASSQVPGREQYF.

The chain uses TRBV27 and TRBJ2-3; a weak D match, TRBD2 (8 bases). This CDR3 region has 15 residues. Per germline, CDR1 MNHEY and CDR2 SMNVEV (reference sequence). Trimming took off 8 bases at V and 2 bases at J, with 17 bases between the two ends. The CDR3 is CASRGGDRYTDTQYF. The CDR3 region has the DNA TGTGCCAGCCGGGGGGGGGACAGATACACAGATACGCAGTATTTT.

This clone was seen a handful of times. The chain links TRBV28 to TRBJ2-3; D uncertain. Germline CDR1 reads MDHEN; CDR2 reads SYDVKM. V was pared by 5 bases and J by 8 bases, with 14 bases between. This CDR3 region has 13 residues. The CDR3 bases are TGTGCCAGCAGTCCCAGACTCCTACCTACGCAGTATTTT. Its translation is CASSPRLLPTQYF. Combining the CDR3 with reference TRBV28 and TRBJ2-3 gives the whole variable domain DVKVTQSSRYLVKRTGEKVFLECVQDMDHENMFWYRQDPGLGLRLIYFSYDVKMKEKGDIPEGYSVSREKKERFSLILESASTNQTSMYLCASSPRLLPTQYFGPGTRLTVL.

The chain combines TRBV19 with TRBJ1-1; D call uncertain. Germline CDR1 reads LNHDA; CDR2 reads SQIVND (reference sequence). With 3 bases removed from V and 4 bases from J, the gap between germline ends came to 15 bases. This CDR3 comprises 15 residues. In DNA, the CDR3 is TGTGCCAGTAGTATGTCGTCGAGAAGCCCCACTGAAGCTTTCTTT. The encoded protein is CASSMSSRSPTEAFF.

The chain joins TRBV12-3 or TRBV12-4 to TRBJ1-2; 7 bases match TRBD1. V dropped 7 bases and J dropped 7; count of bases not matched to a gene: 6. This CDR3 contains 12 residues. The CDR3 coding sequence is TGTGCCAGCACCTCACAGGGGCTTGGCTACACCTTC. Protein product: CASTSQGLGYTF.

Worth noting for this clone: Different DNA sequences within this sample yield the same CDR3. The genes are TRBV27 and TRBJ2-7; 7 nucleotides align to TRBD2. Germline assignment: CDR1 MNHEY and CDR2 SMNVEV (reference sequence). Losses at the gene ends were 2 bases for V and 2 bases for J; bases not matched to a gene: 3. The CDR3 runs to 14 residues. The CDR3 loop reads CASSLVGGTYEQYF. CDR3 DNA: TGTGCCAGCAGTTTAGTGGGGGGGACCTACGAGCAGTACTTC.

This clone was observed a single time. This chain uses TRBV27 with TRBJ1-2; the match to TRBD1 covers 12 bases. The CDR3 is 16 amino acids. Trimming at V came to 6 bases and at J to 4 bases, leaving 9 bases not matched to a gene. The germline gives CDR1 MNHEY, CDR2 SMNVEV (reference sequence). This chain's CDR3 is CASSRLGQGAGYGYTF. CDR3 DNA sequence: TGTGCCAGCAGCCGACTGGGACAGGGGGCCGGCTATGGCTACACCTTC.

The CDR3 region is CASSLDPSAGSSYNSPLHF. The CDR3 nucleotides read TGTGCCAGCAGCTTAGATCCGTCGGCCGGGAGCTCCTATAATTCACCCCTCCACTTT. The gene calls are TRBV11-2 and TRBJ1-6; D is uncertain. The CDR3 has 19 amino acids. The ends were cut back, 0 bases at V and 0 bases at J, with 15 bases in the middle. CDR1 is SGHAT, CDR2 FQNNGV, per germline.

In this sample, this clone turned up a few times. The chain couples TRBV2 to TRBJ1-1; 7 bases map to TRBD1. Germline-derived CDR1 and CDR2 are SNHLY and FYNNEI. The CDR3 contains 14 residues. V lost 5 bases, J lost 2 bases, and 5 bases stayed unmatched. This CDR3 reads CASSHRDSNTEAFF. The CDR3 coding sequence is TGTGCCAGCAGTCACCGGGACAGCAACACTGAAGCTTTCTTT.

V is TRBV2 and J is TRBJ2-7, with D possibly TRBD2 on 5 matching bases. Germline CDR1 reads SNHLY; CDR2 reads FYNNEI. This CDR3 contains 11 residues. V was trimmed by 2 bases and J by 13 bases, leaving 12 bases between them. The CDR3 sequence: CASSETGVKYF. The CDR3 bases are TGTGCCAGCAGTGAAACCGGGGTCAAATACTTC.

The chain employs TRBV9 and TRBJ1-2, with TRBD1 matching 7 bases. Germline V CDR1 and CDR2: SGDLS, YYNGEE. J lost 0 bases, V lost 1 base, and 3 bases had no gene match. The CDR3 covers 15 residues. CDR3 residues: CASSVRQGPNYGYTF. The DNA of the CDR3 is TGTGCCAGCAGCGTACGACAGGGCCCTAACTATGGCTACACCTTC. The full variable domain, with the rest looked up from reference TRBV9 and TRBJ1-2, is DSGVTQTPKHLITATGQRVTLRCSPRSGDLSVYWYQQSLDQGLQFLIQYYNGEERAKGNILERFSAQQFPDLHSELNLSSLELGDSALYFCASSVRQGPNYGYTFGSGTRLTVV.

V is TRBV19 and J is TRBJ2-4, with D possibly being TRBD1 (6 bases). The V and J ends lost 4 bases and 3 bases respectively, with 10 bases between them. The germline V gene has CDR1 LNHDA and CDR2 SQIVND (reference sequence). The CDR3 runs 14 residues. The CDR3 region has the DNA TGTGCCAGTAGTAGGGGGCAGGACAAAAACATTCAGTACTTC. This codes for CASSRGQDKNIQYF.

This clone was picked up a small number of times. The gene calls are TRBV2 and TRBJ2-2, with 7 bases aligning to TRBD1. This CDR3 is 15 amino acids long. CDR1 and CDR2 from the germline V gene are SNHLY and FYNNEI. Trimming at V came to 6 bases and at J to 0 bases, leaving 4 bases not matched to a gene. The chain's CDR3 is CASRGQITNTGELFF. The DNA for the CDR3 is TGTGCCAGCAGGGGACAGATAACGAACACCGGGGAGCTGTTTTTT.

The chain carries TRBV6-5 and TRBJ1-2; a weak D match, TRBD1 (5 bases). Between the trimmed V and J ends, which lost 6 bases and 2 bases, there was a span of 10 bases. The CDR3 has 13 residues. The germline CDR1 and CDR2 sequences are MNHEY and SVGAGI. The CDR3 DNA follows: TGTGCCAGCAGCCAGACAGAAAACTATGGCTACACCTTC. This translates into CASSQTENYGYTF.

The CDR3 bases are TGCGCCAGCAGCCTCCACACAAGGGAGGACTACGAGCAGTACTTC. Translation: CASSLHTREDYEQYF. The chain joins TRBV4-1 to TRBJ2-7; TRBD2 is a possible D gene (6 bases). CDR1 and CDR2 from the germline V gene are MGHRA and YSYEKL. This CDR3 comprises 15 residues. Trimming shortened V by 4 bases and J by 3 bases, and 16 bases separated the two germline ends.

This sequence joins TRBV18 and TRBJ2-7; unclear D gene. Trimming stripped 2 bases from V and 3 bases from J, with 11 bases between. This CDR3 spans 14 amino acids. Germline loops: CDR1 KGHSH, CDR2 LQKENI. In DNA, the CDR3 is TGTGCCAGCTCACCAAGTCCACAGTACTACGAGCAGTACTTC. Translated: CASSPSPQYYEQYF.

This clone was observed a few times. V gene TRBV5-1 combines with J gene TRBJ1-1, with 9 positions matching TRBD1. The CDR3 totals 16 residues. V dropped 4 bases and J dropped 1; count of bases not matched to a gene: 8. Germline-derived CDR1 and CDR2 are SGHRS and YFSETQ. CDR3 nucleotides: TGCGCCAGCAGCACAGGGACAGGGAGAGGGAACACTGAAGCTTTCTTT. Residues: CASSTGTGRGNTEAFF.

The chain uses TRBV29-1 and TRBJ1-2; 7 nucleotides agree with TRBD1. This CDR3 contains 14 residues. The V and J ends lost 6 bases and 1 base, in that order; junction bases with no gene match: 8. Germline CDR1 is SQVTM and CDR2 is ANQGSEA. The CDR3 here is CSVERTGGNYGYTF. CDR3 DNA sequence: TGCAGCGTGGAACGGACAGGAGGTAACTATGGCTACACCTTC.